The next 17 T cell receptor beta chains were all read from a single sample in a study of response to subunit inactivated influenza vaccine. TCRdb used MiXCR to reprocess the RT-PCR reads, holding one entry per CDR3 protein. The table has around 570,000 distinct CDR3 sequences, roughly 12% seen once. These data also featured in a second study, about T cells expressing NK-cell markers. That study reports: 5'RACE template switching with UMIs generated TCR beta cDNA.

This material consisted of PBMCs from blood, taken on the day of vaccination. Receptors originate from a man over 45 who received an inactivated influenza vaccine.

The chain is built from TRBV20-1 and TRBJ2-3; the match to TRBD2 covers 7 bases. V was pared by 3 bases and J by 2 bases, with 11 bases of the junction left unmatched. Germline values: CDR1 DFQATT, CDR2 SNEGSKA (reference sequence). The CDR3 is 16 amino acids. The CDR3 DNA reads as TGCAGTGCTAGTGCCCGACTAGCCTCATCCACAGATACGCAGTATTTT. Protein product: CSASARLASSTDTQYF.

The chain employs TRBV12-3 or TRBV12-4 and TRBJ2-5; the match to TRBD1 covers 8 bases. This CDR3 is built from 15 residues. J gave up 5 bases and V 6 bases, and 11 bases lay outside the gene matches. CDR3 residues: CASSYHRRGPETQYF. The DNA of the CDR3 is TGTGCCAGCAGCTACCACCGCAGGGGGCCGGAGACCCAGTACTTC.

This clonotype has a handful of counts. The gene calls are TRBV12-3 or TRBV12-4 and TRBJ2-1, with TRBD2 identical over 8 bases. V shed 5 bases and J 0 bases; nucleotides not matched to a gene: 24. This CDR3 contains 22 residues. The CDR3 coding sequence is TGTGCCAGCAGTCTAAGGGAGGGCGGGGGGACGCCCAATTACCTCTCCTACAATGAGCAGTTCTTC. It translates to CASSLREGGGTPNYLSYNEQFF.

This clonotype was counted between two and nine times. The J gene is TRBJ2-6, the V gene TRBV20-1, with 7 bases that match TRBD1. The ends lost 6 bases at V and 2 bases at J; junction bases unmatched: 4. The CDR3 totals 14 residues. Looked up from germline, CDR1 is DFQATT and CDR2 is SNEGSKA (reference sequence). The CDR3 loop is CSAPDRAGANVLTF. The CDR3 DNA reads as TGCAGTGCCCCCGACAGGGCTGGGGCCAACGTCCTGACTTTC.

The V call is TRBV30, the J call TRBJ2-7; 8 nucleotides align to TRBD2. The germline V gene has CDR1 GTSNPN and CDR2 SVGIG (reference sequence). With V trimmed by 2 bases and J by 5 bases, 5 bases remained unmatched. The CDR3 is 13 residues long. CDR3 amino acids: CAWSLGGVNEQYF. CDR3 coding DNA: TGTGCCTGGAGTCTCGGGGGGGTCAACGAGCAGTACTTC.

This clonotype showed up just a few times. The chain joins TRBV20-1 to TRBJ2-1; TRBD2 matches 9 bases. The CDR3 loop spans 14 amino acids. The V gene end was trimmed by 1 base and the J gene end by 6 bases; junction bases not matched to a gene: 4. Germline loops: CDR1 DFQATT, CDR2 SNEGSKA (reference sequence). The CDR3 region is CSARVSGRPNEQFF. In DNA, the CDR3 is TGCAGTGCTAGAGTTAGCGGGAGACCCAATGAGCAGTTCTTC.

This clonotype was counted between two and nine times. The CDR3 loop reads CSAKGDRVTYEQYF. The CDR3 nucleotides are TGCAGTGCTAAAGGGGACAGGGTGACCTACGAGCAGTACTTC. The chain couples TRBV20-1 to TRBJ2-7; 9 positions match TRBD1. This CDR3 comprises 14 residues. Germline lookup yields CDR1 DFQATT and CDR2 SNEGSKA (reference sequence). Trimming removed 4 bases from V and 2 bases from J; junction bases left unmatched: 6.

V is TRBV5-6 and J is TRBJ2-1; perhaps TRBD2 as D (5 bases). CDR1 and CDR2 (germline): SGHDT, YYEEEE. The CDR3 has 12 residues. Trimming removed 3 bases at V and 12 bases at J, with 13 bases between. DNA for the CDR3: TGTGCCAGCAGCTCGGTTCCGGGAATGCAGTTCTTC. Protein product: CASSSVPGMQFF.

At least ten counts were recorded for this clonotype. V gene TRBV28 combines with J gene TRBJ1-6, with D unresolved. The V end was cut by 6 bases, the J end by 9 bases, with 15 bases between. The CDR3 contains 14 residues. Germline V gene data show CDR1 as MDHEN and CDR2 as SYDVKM. CDR3 loop: CASRPTTKVSPLHF. CDR3 DNA sequence: TGTGCCAGCAGGCCAACAACAAAGGTTTCACCCCTCCACTTT.

This clonotype turned up a few times. The V and J genes are TRBV7-8 and TRBJ2-3, with 11 bases matching TRBD2. CDR1 is SGHVS and CDR2 is FQNEAQ in the germline V gene. Trimming removed 4 bases from V and 0 bases from J; junction bases left unmatched: 6. This CDR3 spans 17 amino acids. CDR3 coding DNA: TGTGCCAGCAGCTCGCTTAGCGGGAGGGGTAGCACAGATACGCAGTATTTT. This encodes CASSSLSGRGSTDTQYF. The whole variable domain, remainder taken from reference TRBV7-8 and TRBJ2-3, is GAGVSQSPRYKVAKRGQDVALRCDPISGHVSLFWYQQALGQGPEFLTYFQNEAQLDKSGLPSDRFFAERPEGSVSTLKIQRTQQEDSAVYLCASSSLSGRGSTDTQYFGPGTRLTVL.

This clonotype was found a few times. The V and J genes are TRBV7-9 and TRBJ1-1; D remains unclear. This CDR3 spans 13 amino acids. V lost 3 bases to trimming and J lost 6 bases, with 11 bases between them. The germline CDR1 and CDR2 sequences are SEHNR and FQNEAQ (reference sequence). CDR3 amino acids: CASSFTQDSEAFF. The CDR3 bases are TGTGCCAGCAGCTTCACGCAGGACTCTGAAGCTTTCTTT.

The chain recombines TRBV19 with TRBJ1-5; a weak D match, TRBD1 (6 bases). Germline lookup yields CDR1 LNHDA and CDR2 SQIVND (reference sequence). With 2 bases removed from V and 4 bases from J, the gap between germline ends came to 9 bases. The CDR3 contains 14 residues. The CDR3 loop reads CASSIRQGNQPQHF. In DNA, the CDR3 is TGTGCCAGTAGTATAAGGCAGGGGAATCAGCCCCAGCATTTT.

The V and J genes are TRBV20-1 and TRBJ2-3; the D gene is possibly TRBD2 (5 bases). V was cut by 4 bases and J by 0 bases, with 11 bases left in between. Germline V gene data show CDR1 as DFQATT and CDR2 as SNEGSKA (reference sequence). The CDR3 sequence is 14 residues long. The DNA for the CDR3 is TGCAGTGCTACCCAAGCGGCTAGCACAGATACGCAGTATTTT. Protein sequence: CSATQAASTDTQYF.

This clonotype has just a few counts. This chain connects TRBV15 to TRBJ1-1; D gene ambiguous. The V end was cut by 4 bases, the J end by 11 bases, with 14 bases between. The CDR3 runs 12 residues. Germline values: CDR1 LNHNV, CDR2 YYDKDF (reference sequence). In DNA form, the CDR3 reads TGTGCCACCAGCACCCGGCCCGGTGGGGCTTTCTTT. As protein: CATSTRPGGAFF.

This chain joins TRBV27 and TRBJ2-5; D is tentatively TRBD1 or TRBD2 (6 bases each). Germline V gives CDR1 MNHEY, CDR2 SMNVEV (reference sequence). This CDR3 has 16 residues. V lost 5 bases, J lost 5 bases, and 21 bases lay in between. The CDR3 spells CASSPYTTGGSETQYF. As DNA, the CDR3 is TGTGCCAGCAGTCCATATACTACCGGGGGCAGTGAGACCCAGTACTTC.

This clonotype was seen at least ten times. The chain links TRBV12-3 or TRBV12-4 to TRBJ2-5; D perhaps matches TRBD1 (6 bases). V was shortened by 3 bases and J by 3 bases, with 8 bases between the two germline ends. The CDR3 loop spans 13 amino acids. CDR3 nucleotide sequence: TGTGCCAGCAGTTTTTGGACAGAAGAGACCCAGTACTTC. Its protein is CASSFWTEETQYF.

This clonotype was picked up a small number of times. The gene calls are TRBV29-1 and TRBJ2-1; a weak D match, TRBD1 (7 bases). The CDR3 sequence is 15 residues long. V shed 6 bases and J shed 0 bases, with 15 bases lying between them. Germline CDR1 is SQVTM and CDR2 is ANQGSEA. The CDR3 is CSVEGALSSYNEQFF. DNA for the CDR3: TGCAGCGTGGAGGGGGCACTAAGCTCCTACAATGAGCAGTTCTTC.